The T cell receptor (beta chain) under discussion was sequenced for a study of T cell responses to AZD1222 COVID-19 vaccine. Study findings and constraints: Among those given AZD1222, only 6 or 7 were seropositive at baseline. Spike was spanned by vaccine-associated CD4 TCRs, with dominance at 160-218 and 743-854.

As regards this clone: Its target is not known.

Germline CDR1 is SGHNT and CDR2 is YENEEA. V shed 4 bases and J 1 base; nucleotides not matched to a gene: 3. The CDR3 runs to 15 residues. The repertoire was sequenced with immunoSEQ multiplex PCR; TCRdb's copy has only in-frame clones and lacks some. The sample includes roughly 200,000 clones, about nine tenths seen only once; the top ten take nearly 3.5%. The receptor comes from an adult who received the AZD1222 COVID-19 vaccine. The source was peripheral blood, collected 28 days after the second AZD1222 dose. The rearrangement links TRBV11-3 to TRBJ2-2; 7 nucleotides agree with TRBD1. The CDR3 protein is CASSSGQQNTGELFF. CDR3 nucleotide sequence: TGTGCCAGCAGCTCGGGACAGCAGAACACCGGGGAGCTGTTTTTT. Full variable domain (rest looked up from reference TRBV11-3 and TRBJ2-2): EAGVVQSPRYKIIEKKQPVAFWCNPISGHNTLYWYLQNLGQGPELLIRYENEEAVDDSQLPKDRFSAERLKGVDSTLKIQPAELGDSAVYLCASSSGQQNTGELFFGEGSRLTVL.